The 16 T cell receptor beta chains below were found in one sample sequenced in a study of T-cell memory formation after mild COVID-19. Each CDR3 protein is one row after TCRdb ran MiXCR on the 5' RACE reads. The table shows about 240,000 distinct CDR3 sequences, with approximately 10% occurring only once. Sequenced: PBMCs or a T cell subset sorted from them (not recorded which). Receptors originate from a man aged 18 to 29 who had mild COVID-19 (a few samples of this study predate the infection). Cell type and time point are not known.

The chain links TRBV15 to TRBJ2-4; 7 bases are a match to TRBD1. CDR1 and CDR2 from the germline V gene are LNHNV and YYDKDF (reference sequence). The CDR3 loop spans 17 amino acids. V dropped 3 bases and J dropped 3; count of bases not matched to a gene: 11. The CDR3 nucleotides read TGTGCCACCAGCAGCAACAGGGGCGCAGGGGTCAAAAACATTCAGTACTTC. Protein product: CATSSNRGAGVKNIQYF.

This clonotype was seen a few times. The J gene is TRBJ1-2, the V gene TRBV7-2, with D perhaps TRBD1 (5 bases). Germline V gene lookup returns CDR1 SGHTA and CDR2 FQGNSA. This CDR3 is built from 15 residues. V was pared by 2 bases and J by 4 bases, with 14 bases between. DNA for the CDR3: TGTGCCAGCAGCTTAAAGGGGACCGGTTTCTATGGCTACACCTTC. Encoded protein: CASSLKGTGFYGYTF.

This clonotype occurred a few times. V is TRBV7-6 and J is TRBJ1-1; 7 positions match TRBD1. V lost 5 bases, J lost 1 base, and 4 bases stayed unmatched. CDR3 length equals 14 residues. Germline CDR1 is SGHVS and CDR2 is FNYEAQ. The CDR3 here is CASSPRDRNTEAFF. DNA for the CDR3: TGTGCCAGCAGCCCCCGGGACAGGAACACTGAAGCTTTCTTT.

This chain links TRBV4-3 with TRBJ2-7; 9 positions match TRBD2. CDR3 size: 16 residues. Germline V CDR1 and CDR2: LGHNA, YSLEER. J was trimmed by 3 bases and V by 0 bases; bases with no gene match: 6. Here the CDR3 reads CASSQDGLAGNYEQYF. CDR3 DNA sequence: TGCGCCAGCAGCCAAGACGGGCTAGCGGGGAACTACGAGCAGTACTTC.

Written as DNA, the CDR3 is TGTGCCAGCAGCTTAAGCGGGACGCAGTATTCACCCCTCCACTTT. This sequence encodes CASSLSGTQYSPLHF. The chain carries TRBV7-3 and TRBJ1-6, with D perhaps TRBD1 (5 bases). Germline assignment: CDR1 SGHTA and CDR2 FQGTGA. The V gene lost 1 base and the J gene lost 8 bases, with 12 bases spanning the gap. The CDR3 is 15 amino acids.

The sample holds a few counts of this clonotype. This rearrangement joins TRBV7-9 to TRBJ1-2; the D gene is possibly TRBD1 (5 bases). The V end was cut by 8 bases, the J end by 7 bases, with 23 bases between. Germline V lookup: CDR1 SEHNR, CDR2 FQNEAQ (reference sequence). The CDR3 runs to 15 residues. CDR3 protein: CASRTERGLKGGYTF. DNA for the CDR3: TGTGCCAGCCGTACTGAACGGGGACTGAAAGGTGGCTACACCTTC.

This clonotype was seen a handful of times. This rearrangement joins TRBV7-2 to TRBJ1-5, with D unclear. Per the germline V gene, CDR1 is SGHTA and CDR2 is FQGNSA. The V end lost 1 base, the J end lost 5 bases, and 15 bases lay between the germline ends. CDR3 length: 16 amino acids. The CDR3 region has the DNA TGTGCCAGCAGCTTAGTTCTTGGTCAGCCTCATCAGCCCCAGCATTTT. Residues: CASSLVLGQPHQPQHF.

In this sample, this clonotype turned up a few times. The chain carries TRBV7-2 and TRBJ2-2; the D gene could be TRBD1 or TRBD2 (5 bases each). CDR1 is SGHTA, CDR2 FQGNSA, per germline. The CDR3 length is 15 residues. Trimming removed 4 bases at V and 1 base at J, with 10 bases between. The CDR3 nucleotides are TGTGCCAGCAGCTGGTCGGGGCGGAACACCGGGGAGCTGTTTTTT. Amino acids: CASSWSGRNTGELFF.

This clonotype was counted at least ten times. The chain joins TRBV10-3 to TRBJ2-5; 8 bases are a match to TRBD2. V lost 3 bases, J lost 0 bases, and 15 bases stayed unmatched. Germline-derived CDR1 and CDR2 are ENHRY and SYGVKD. CDR3 size: 19 residues. This CDR3 reads CAISDSPPGGRTYQETQYF. DNA of the CDR3: TGTGCCATCAGTGATTCCCCACCGGGGGGGCGAACCTACCAAGAGACCCAGTACTTC.

This clonotype was detected a few times. V and J are TRBV5-1 and TRBJ2-3; D uncertain. Trimming pared 0 bases from V and 1 base from J, leaving 12 bases between. This CDR3 spans 16 amino acids. Germline CDR1 and CDR2: SGHRS and YFSETQ. The CDR3 spells CASSLGSMAGTDTQYF. CDR3 coding DNA: TGCGCCAGCAGCTTGGGGTCCATGGCAGGCACAGATACGCAGTATTTT.

There are many counts of this clonotype. An end of the junction does not agree with germline; a read error may underlie this. The rearrangement uses TRBV7-4 and TRBJ1-2; D is unresolved. CDR3 length: 14 amino acids. CDR1 is SGHVT and CDR2 is SQSDAQ in the germline V gene. This CDR3 reads CASILGGYSPDYTF. The DNA for the CDR3 is TGTGCCAGCATCTTAGGCGGCTACTCCCCCGACTACACCTTC.

There are a few counts of this clonotype. The V call is TRBV6-6, the J call TRBJ2-7; 9 bases align to TRBD1. Germline values: CDR1 MNHNY, CDR2 SVGAGI (reference sequence). CDR3 length: 14 residues. V trimming: 6 bases; J trimming: 6 bases; junction bases outside the gene matches: 9. CDR3 loop: CASRPPGQGGEQYV. As DNA, the CDR3 is TGTGCCAGCAGACCTCCGGGACAGGGCGGCGAGCAGTACGTC.

This clonotype was seen a handful of times. The chain uses TRBV4-3 and TRBJ2-3, with D possibly matching TRBD2 (7 bases). Germline CDR1 reads LGHNA; CDR2 reads YSLEER. CDR3 length: 16 residues. Trimming shortened V by 0 bases and J by 1 base, and 11 bases separated the two germline ends. The CDR3 region has the DNA TGCGCCAGCAGCCAAGATCCGCGGGGGCGCACAGATACGCAGTATTTT. Encoded protein: CASSQDPRGRTDTQYF.

In this sample, this clonotype turned up a few times. The J gene is TRBJ2-1, the V gene TRBV20-1; 8 nucleotides agree with TRBD2. Germline loops: CDR1 DFQATT, CDR2 SNEGSKA (reference sequence). V was pared by 4 bases and J by 10 bases, with 9 bases of the junction left unmatched. This CDR3 spans 13 amino acids. The CDR3: CSANSGAWMEQFF. The CDR3 nucleotides are TGCAGTGCTAATAGCGGGGCATGGATGGAGCAGTTCTTC.

This clonotype came up many times. The CDR3 DNA follows: TGTGCCAGCAGCCAAAGGACTAGCTACAATGAGCAGTTCTTC. Encoded protein: CASSQRTSYNEQFF. The chain links TRBV3-1 to TRBJ2-1, with 7 bases fitting TRBD2. The CDR3 contains 14 residues. Germline assignment: CDR1 LGHDT and CDR2 YNNKEL (reference sequence). V shed 2 bases and J 3 bases; nucleotides not matched to a gene: 1.

A few counts support this clonotype. The V call is TRBV7-2, the J call TRBJ2-3; D ambiguous. V was clipped by 2 bases and J by 0 bases, with 9 bases between them. Germline V gives CDR1 SGHTA, CDR2 FQGNSA. The CDR3 consists of 15 residues. CDR3 residues: CASSLRSPSTDTQYF. For the CDR3, the DNA is TGTGCCAGCAGCTTAAGGTCCCCTAGCACAGATACGCAGTATTTT. The entire variable domain, with the rest obtained from reference TRBV7-2 and TRBJ2-3, is as follows: GAGVSQSPSNKVTEKGKDVELRCDPISGHTALYWYRQSLGQGLEFLIYFQGNSAPDKSGLPSDRFSAERTGGSVSTLTIQRTQQEDSAVYLCASSLRSPSTDTQYFGPGTRLTVL.